A selection of T cell receptor beta chains follows, all from one sample in a study of OX40 agonist ivuxolimab in advanced cancers. TCRdb keeps only in-frame clones here, not all; method: immunoSEQ multiplex PCR. The table includes approximately 40,000 clones, approximately 90% detected once. This material consisted of CD4+ or CD8+ T cells sorted from blood, taken in a trial of the OX40 agonist ivuxolimab. These receptors were taken from an adult with an advanced solid tumor such as melanoma, head and neck, liver or kidney cancer. Each CDR3 is given with its conserved first and last residue.

V gene,CDR3 protein
TRBV14,CASSQDHGTSANSPLHF
TRBV5-8,CASSLDSLYGYTF
TRBV6-5,CASSNGGLHIQYF
TRBV27,CASSPKAGQRSYEQYF
TRBV2,CASVPQGSYEQYF
TRBV23-1,CASSQILYGGYTF
TRBV7-9,CASSFSGSSYNEQFF
TRBV5-1,CASSLSDSGNIDTQYF
TRBV7-6,CASSLGTGGADGYTF
TRBV7-9,CASSFLGGNNEQFF
TRBV7-8,CASSLAATQPQHF
TRBV9,CASSPGLAGDSEQFF
TRBV10-3,CAALAESGAYNEQFF
TRBV2,CASIPRGLTEAFF
TRBV2,CASKSSGSYEQYF
TRBV28,CASSLEGGGETQYF
TRBV11-2,CASSLGTTYEQYF
TRBV2,CASSALGTASEAFF
TRBV30,CAWSAGGAAFF
TRBV6-6,CASSPQEAMEEKLFF
TRBV13,CASSPTPQGADHNEQFF
TRBV25-1,CASSEFGQGVTEAFF
TRBV5-8,CASSPRAARNEQFF
TRBV5-4,CASSLGLMGGYTF
TRBV5-3,CARSLTLADVCNEQFF
TRBV27,CASSLSAGTSVYNEQFF
TRBV7-9,CASSPQPSNYGYTF
TRBV30,CAWSEGTDATNEKLFF
TRBV27,CASSLTGSAGELFF
TRBV19,CASSSGYNEQFF
TRBV7-9,CASSRSGTEAFF
TRBV9,CASSGGASGSLQYF
TRBV28,CASSGTGSNEQYF
TRBV18,CASSPPYGRSYNEQFF
TRBV4-1,CASSQDPLMRSGNTIYF
TRBV28,CASSSRREQYF
TRBV18,CASSPIKGTEAFF
TRBV5-1,CASSWSQGQWPQHF
TRBV27,CASSLGTDTQYF
TRBV7-8,CASSQGRIAYNEQFF
TRBV9,CASSVGLNHEQYF
TRBV12-5,CASTSPEGRSYNEQFF
TRBV9,CASSHSIRTGQIAGSTDTQYF
TRBV6-5,CASGQMRGTGELFF
TRBV7-9,CASSLLSKANYGYTF
TRBV28,CASTTTVFNQPQHF
TRBV10-3,CAVTSTSGGEYNEQFF
TRBV30,CAWNMAWTGELFF
TRBV7-2,CASSLSGLTETQYF
TRBV7-3,CASSSSSTDTQYF
TRBV7-9,CASSSMGQPGGYTF